The clone carrying this T cell receptor (beta chain) was found once. Its specificity is unknown. The sample originates from a study of shared clonotypes between healthy human individuals. General study points: What limited the represented genetic and exposure-history diversity was the small number of donors.

Sorted subsets were amplified in replicate PCRs using approximately 200 ng DNA, around 30,000 T cell genomes. Clones were read by immunoSEQ multiplex PCR, and TCRdb kept only the in-frame ones, dropping some. Here the sample spans a few hundred thousand clones, less than 97% being singletons. As defined, naive CD8 cells were CD45RO-negative and positively selected for CCR7, with terminally differentiated effector memory CD45RA+ cells excluded. The source material was naive CD8+ T cells sorted from blood. This TCR was recovered from a woman in her 30s in good health.

Here the CDR3 reads CASSVGTGGNQPQHF. In DNA form, the CDR3 reads TGCGCCAGCAGCGTCGGGACAGGAGGGAATCAGCCCCAGCATTTT. This chain connects TRBV5-1 to TRBJ1-5; TRBD1 matches 8 bases. CDR1 and CDR2 (germline): SGHRS, YFSETQ. This CDR3 is 15 amino acids long. With V trimmed by 4 bases and J by 4 bases, 7 bases remained unmatched.